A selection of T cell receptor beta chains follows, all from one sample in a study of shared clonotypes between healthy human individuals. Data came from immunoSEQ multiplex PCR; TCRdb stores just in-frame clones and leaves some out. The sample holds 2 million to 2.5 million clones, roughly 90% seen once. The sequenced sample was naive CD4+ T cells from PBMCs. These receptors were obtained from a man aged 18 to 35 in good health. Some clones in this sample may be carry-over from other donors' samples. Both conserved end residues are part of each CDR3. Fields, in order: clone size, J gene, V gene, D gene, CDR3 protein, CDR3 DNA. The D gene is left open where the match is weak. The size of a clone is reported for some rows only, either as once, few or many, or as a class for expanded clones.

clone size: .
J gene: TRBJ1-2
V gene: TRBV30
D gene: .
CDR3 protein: CAWNPGAAGYTF
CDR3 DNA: TGTGCCTGGAATCCGGGCGCGGCTGGCTACACCTTC

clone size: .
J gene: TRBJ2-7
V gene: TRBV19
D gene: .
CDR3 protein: CASSIDLRGGGRLGEQYF
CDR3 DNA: TGTGCCAGTAGTATAGATCTCCGCGGCGGGGGCAGGTTGGGCGAGCAGTACTTC

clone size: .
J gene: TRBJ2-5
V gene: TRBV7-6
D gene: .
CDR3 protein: CASSLGGPGKTQYF
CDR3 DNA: TGTGCCAGCAGCCTCGGCGGGCCAGGGAAGACCCAGTACTTC

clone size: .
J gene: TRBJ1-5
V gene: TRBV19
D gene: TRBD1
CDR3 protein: CASSPRTGIIRQPQHF
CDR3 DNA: TGTGCCAGTAGTCCACGGACAGGGATTATCCGTCAGCCCCAGCATTTT

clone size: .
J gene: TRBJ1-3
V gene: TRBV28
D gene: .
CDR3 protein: CASSLSGTGNTIYF
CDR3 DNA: TGTGCCAGCAGTTTGTCGGGTACTGGAAACACCATATATTTT

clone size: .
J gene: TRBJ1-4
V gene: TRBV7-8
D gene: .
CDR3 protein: CASSSGPLFATNEKLFF
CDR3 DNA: TGTGCCAGCAGCTCGGGACCCCTTTTTGCAACTAATGAAAAACTGTTTTTT

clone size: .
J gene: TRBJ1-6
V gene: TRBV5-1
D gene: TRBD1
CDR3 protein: CASSPDRDHSPLHF
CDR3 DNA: TGCGCCAGCAGCCCGGACAGGGATCATTCACCCCTCCACTTT

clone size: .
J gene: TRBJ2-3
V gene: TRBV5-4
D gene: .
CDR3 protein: CASSFGLADTQYF
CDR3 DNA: TGTGCCAGCAGCTTTGGGTTGGCAGATACGCAGTATTTT

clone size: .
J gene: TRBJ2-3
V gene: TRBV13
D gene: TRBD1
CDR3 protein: CASRNGTASTDTQYF
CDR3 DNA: TGTGCCAGCAGGAACGGGACAGCTAGCACAGATACGCAGTATTTT

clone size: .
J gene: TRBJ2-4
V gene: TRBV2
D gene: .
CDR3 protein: CASSEQVQYF
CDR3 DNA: TGTGCCAGCAGTGAACAGGTTCAGTACTTC

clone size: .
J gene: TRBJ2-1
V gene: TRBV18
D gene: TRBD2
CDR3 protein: CASSPSWVAGGPFNEQFF
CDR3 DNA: TGTGCCAGCTCACCTTCGTGGGTAGCGGGAGGGCCTTTCAATGAGCAGTTCTTC

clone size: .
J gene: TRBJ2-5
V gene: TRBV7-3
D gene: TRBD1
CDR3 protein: CASSPGGTETQYF
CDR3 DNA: TGTGCCAGCAGTCCAGGGGGCACAGAGACCCAGTACTTC

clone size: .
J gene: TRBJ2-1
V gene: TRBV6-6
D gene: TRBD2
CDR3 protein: CASRWGLAGESEFF
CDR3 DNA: TGTGCCAGCAGGTGGGGACTAGCGGGAGAGAGCGAGTTCTTC

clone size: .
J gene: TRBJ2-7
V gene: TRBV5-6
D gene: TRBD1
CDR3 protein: CASSHRDRGPVQYF
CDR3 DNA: TGTGCCAGCAGCCACCGGGACAGGGGGCCGGTGCAGTACTTC

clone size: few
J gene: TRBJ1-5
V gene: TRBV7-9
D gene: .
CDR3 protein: CASSLVRQKSNQPQHF
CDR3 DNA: TGTGCCAGCAGCTTGGTCCGACAGAAGAGCAATCAGCCCCAGCATTTT

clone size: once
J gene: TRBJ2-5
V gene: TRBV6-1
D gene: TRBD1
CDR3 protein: CASSVIGTAQETQYF
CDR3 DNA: TGTGCCAGCAGTGTAATCGGGACAGCCCAAGAGACCCAGTACTTC

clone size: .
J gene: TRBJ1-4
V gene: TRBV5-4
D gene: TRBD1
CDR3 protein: CASSRGQSNEKLFF
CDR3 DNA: TGTGCCAGCAGCCGGGGACAGTCTAATGAAAAACTGTTTTTT